These 25 T cell receptor beta chains were all obtained from the same sample, sequenced in a study of early T cells in non-severe SARS-CoV-2 infection (dated by TCRdb to the early 2020s). Libraries came from 5' RACE. Sequenced on a NextSeq 500. TCRdb trimmed the raw reads at Q25, called clones with MiXCR and kept productive beta chains. When rows share a CDR3 protein, they turn into one entry using the most common DNA and genes. For this sample there are some 22,000 distinct CDR3 sequences; over 4% appear just once. The ten top clones hold 7.8% of the sample. Material: whole blood. The receptor source for this set is an adult who was a healthcare worker with PCR-confirmed SARS-CoV-2 infection or an uninfected control (not recorded which).

This clonotype was observed at least ten times. V gene TRBV5-5 combines with J gene TRBJ1-5; 7 nucleotides agree with TRBD1. V shed 3 bases, J shed 5 bases, and the junction held 11 bases outside the gene matches. The CDR3 consists of 16 residues. CDR1 SGHKS and CDR2 YYEKEE come from the germline V gene (reference sequence). The CDR3 DNA sequence: TGTGCCAGCAGCTGGGGATGGGGACAGCCAGATCAGCCCCAGCATTTT. Protein product: CASSWGWGQPDQPQHF. The full variable domain, completed using reference TRBV5-5 and TRBJ1-5, is DAGVTQSPTHLIKTRGQQVTLRCSPISGHKSVSWYQQVLGQGPQFIFQYYEKEERGRGNFPDRFSARQFPNYSSELNVNALLLGDSALYLCASSWGWGQPDQPQHFGDGTRLSIL.

This clonotype has ten or more counts. The chain employs TRBV7-8 and TRBJ1-3; D remains ambiguous. Germline V gene lookup returns CDR1 SGHVS and CDR2 FQNEAQ. The germline V and J ends were trimmed by 3 bases and 0 bases, with 0 bases remaining between them. This CDR3 region has 12 residues. This CDR3 is CASSFSGNTIYF. The CDR3 DNA is TGTGCCAGCAGCTTCTCTGGAAACACCATATATTTT.

This clonotype was observed many times. This chain links TRBV20-1 with TRBJ2-5, with D unclear. V was pared by 1 base and J by 0 bases, with 9 bases between. CDR3 length: 14 amino acids. Per germline, CDR1 DFQATT and CDR2 SNEGSKA (reference sequence). CDR3 DNA sequence: TGCAGTGCTAGAGGGCGGTGGTACCAAGAGACCCAGTACTTC. Translation: CSARGRWYQETQYF.

This clonotype has just one count. DNA of the CDR3: TGCGCCAGCAGCCAGGTCGGACCTTACAATGAGCAGTTCTTC. Encoded protein: CASSQVGPYNEQFF. The chain has TRBV4-3 and TRBJ2-1; D unresolved. The germline V gene has CDR1 LGHNA and CDR2 YSLEER. The V and J ends lost 3 bases and 4 bases respectively, with 10 bases between them. This CDR3 has 14 amino acids.

This clonotype has a count of ten or more. This chain connects TRBV19 to TRBJ2-2, with D possibly TRBD2 on 6 matching bases. V was cut by 6 bases and J by 5 bases, with 22 bases left in between. The CDR3 runs 17 residues. CDR1 LNHDA and CDR2 SQIVND come from the germline V gene (reference sequence). The CDR3 region is CASSKGPSGLRTGELFF. The CDR3 DNA sequence: TGTGCCAGTAGCAAGGGCCCCAGCGGGTTGAGAACCGGGGAGCTGTTTTTT.

This clonotype was found many times. The J gene is TRBJ1-4, the V gene TRBV18; D is uncertain. CDR3 size: 13 residues. The ends were cut back, 6 bases at V and 12 bases at J, with 17 bases in the middle. Germline-derived CDR1 and CDR2 are KGHSH and LQKENI. In DNA, the CDR3 is TGTGCCAGCTCCCCGTTGGAGTCCTCGGAACTGTTTTTT. This sequence encodes CASSPLESSELFF.

This clonotype was seen many times. The V and J genes are TRBV4-3 and TRBJ1-2; the match to TRBD1 covers 11 bases. The junction had 6 bases not matched to a gene; V was cut back by 1 base and J by 8 bases. The germline gives CDR1 LGHNA, CDR2 YSLEER. The CDR3 spans 15 residues. CDR3 protein: CASSQGGQGARGYTF. Written as DNA, the CDR3 is TGCGCCAGCAGCCAAGGAGGACAGGGGGCGCGAGGCTACACCTTC.

This clonotype occurred many times. The genes are TRBV10-3 and TRBJ1-2; D not certain. The CDR3 is made up of 14 amino acids. The V and J ends lost 0 bases and 8 bases respectively, with 13 bases between them. Germline V gene lookup returns CDR1 ENHRY and CDR2 SYGVKD. The CDR3 loop reads CAISESSGRGGYTF. The CDR3 nucleotides are TGTGCCATCAGTGAGTCTAGCGGACGAGGAGGCTACACCTTC.

This clonotype was recorded many times. Here the CDR3 reads CASSYGRGYRNTEAFF. For the CDR3, the DNA is TGTGCCAGCAGTTACGGCAGGGGCTACCGGAACACTGAAGCTTTCTTT. The chain carries TRBV6-2 or TRBV6-3 and TRBJ1-1, with a possible D match to TRBD1 (6 bases). The ends were cut back, 2 bases at V and 1 base at J, with 14 bases in the middle. The CDR3 extends over 16 amino acids. Germline assignment: CDR1 MNHEY and CDR2 SVGEGT.

This clonotype was counted a few times. The chain links TRBV9 to TRBJ2-7, with TRBD1 as a possible D gene (6 bases). The germline V and J ends were trimmed by 3 bases and 4 bases, with 14 bases remaining between them. Germline CDR1 is SGDLS and CDR2 is YYNGEE. The CDR3 is made up of 14 amino acids. The CDR3 nucleotides are TGTGCCAGCAGCGGCTCACCACAGGGTTACGAGCAGTACTTC. Translation: CASSGSPQGYEQYF.

This clonotype qualifies as medium-sized. The chain is built from TRBV28 and TRBJ2-3; D not resolved. This CDR3 has 14 residues. Trimming shortened V by 5 bases and J by 2 bases, and 11 bases separated the two germline ends. The germline CDR1 and CDR2 sequences are MDHEN and SYDVKM. CDR3 sequence: CASSRGQATDTQYF. CDR3 DNA sequence: TGTGCCAGCAGTCGAGGTCAGGCCACAGATACGCAGTATTTT.

This clonotype was detected ten times or more. This rearrangement joins TRBV12-3 or TRBV12-4 to TRBJ2-5; D is uncertain. The V end was cut by 1 base, the J end by 5 bases, with 8 bases between. CDR3 length equals 13 residues. CDR3: CASSLVIVETQYF. CDR3 in DNA: TGTGCCAGCAGTTTAGTGATTGTGGAGACCCAGTACTTC.

At least ten counts were recorded for this clonotype. The chain couples TRBV28 to TRBJ1-2, with TRBD1 identical over 8 bases. The J segment lost 4 bases and the V segment lost 5 bases, leaving 9 bases of the junction unmatched. This CDR3 contains 15 residues. CDR1 and CDR2 from the germline V gene are MDHEN and SYDVKM. The CDR3 DNA sequence: TGTGCCAGCAGTCCCGGACAGGGTAAATTCTATGGCTACACCTTC. It yields the protein CASSPGQGKFYGYTF.

This clonotype was observed many times. The rearrangement uses TRBV27 and TRBJ2-7, with D uncertain. This CDR3 is built from 14 residues. CDR1 MNHEY and CDR2 SMNVEV come from the germline V gene (reference sequence). Deletions cut 3 bases from V and 0 bases from J, with 9 bases between. This CDR3 reads CASSLRRSSYEQYF. CDR3 nucleotide sequence: TGTGCCAGCAGTTTGAGAAGGAGCTCCTACGAGCAGTACTTC.

Points on this clonotype: A read error may be the cause here, since a much bigger clone is one base away. The rearrangement uses TRBV20-1 and TRBJ2-5; tentatively, D is TRBD2 (5 bases). The V gene's germline CDR1 is DFQATT and CDR2 SNEGSKA (reference sequence). The CDR3 loop spans 14 amino acids. The CDR3 DNA reads TGCTGTGCTAGTGGTGGGCTAGCTCTGGAGACCCAGTACTTC. Amino acids: CCASGGLALETQYF.

The table lists this clonotype with many counts. J is TRBJ2-7 and V is TRBV5-1; D may be TRBD1 (6 bases). The length of the CDR3 is 16 residues. Trimming stripped 5 bases from V and 0 bases from J, with 18 bases between. Germline loops: CDR1 SGHRS, CDR2 YFSETQ. Here the CDR3 DNA reads TGCGCCAGCAGTTTTGGAGTCAGGACAGTCTCCTACGAGCAGTACTTC. The encoded protein is CASSFGVRTVSYEQYF.

This clonotype was detected many times. The chain employs TRBV27 and TRBJ1-2; D gene uncertain. CDR3 size: 13 residues. The V and J ends lost 2 bases and 4 bases respectively, with 8 bases between them. Looked up from germline, CDR1 is MNHEY and CDR2 is SMNVEV (reference sequence). In DNA form, the CDR3 reads TGTGCCAGCAGTTTACGGAACTCCTATGGCTACACCTTC. Protein product: CASSLRNSYGYTF.

This clonotype was counted ten times or more. This chain uses TRBV20-1 with TRBJ2-5, with D unclear. There are 13 residues in the CDR3. CDR1 and CDR2 (germline): DFQATT, SNEGSKA (reference sequence). V lost 3 bases and J lost 5, with 13 bases in between. The CDR3 coding sequence is TGCAGTGCTAGGAATCAAGTCGGGGAGACCCAGTACTTC. This encodes CSARNQVGETQYF.

The chain employs TRBV7-9 and TRBJ2-5; 13 bases align to TRBD2. Germline V CDR1 and CDR2: SEHNR, FQNEAQ (reference sequence). This CDR3 is built from 16 residues. After removal of 1 base from V and 4 bases from J, the junction contained 3 bases not matched to a gene. In nucleotides, the CDR3 is TGTGCCAGCAGCTTAGGGACTAGCGGGGGAGGAGAGACCCAGTACTTC. Translating it yields CASSLGTSGGGETQYF. Supplemented by reference TRBV7-9 and TRBJ2-5, the full variable domain reads DTGVSQNPRHKITKRGQNVTFRCDPISEHNRLYWYRQTLGQGPEFLTYFQNEAQLEKSRLLSDRFSAERPKGSFSTLEIQRTEQGDSAMYLCASSLGTSGGGETQYFGPGTRLLVL.

This clonotype is categorized as medium-sized (0.01 to 0.1%). V is TRBV7-8 and J is TRBJ2-7; D is unresolved. In germline, CDR1 is SGHVS, CDR2 FQNEAQ. CDR3 length: 16 amino acids. V lost 0 bases and J 2 bases, leaving 14 bases between the germline ends. CDR3 in amino acids: CASSLADLGRTYEQYF. CDR3 in DNA: TGTGCCAGCAGCTTAGCGGATCTAGGGCGGACCTACGAGCAGTACTTC.

This clonotype was seen a handful of times. J is TRBJ2-3 and V is TRBV11-3; D may match TRBD1 or TRBD2 (6 bases each). Germline V CDR1 and CDR2: SGHNT, YENEEA. V was cut by 1 base and J by 3 bases, with 11 bases left in between. This CDR3 region has 15 residues. The CDR3 spells CASSLGGGMTDTQYF. The CDR3, as DNA: TGTGCCAGCAGCTTAGGAGGGGGGATGACAGATACGCAGTATTTT.

This clonotype was counted ten times or more. The genes are TRBV6-5 and TRBJ1-1; D may be TRBD1 (6 bases). V lost 0 bases and J lost 2, with 7 bases in between. The CDR3 runs 14 residues. The germline V gene has CDR1 MNHEY and CDR2 SVGAGI. The CDR3 loop is CASSYSGGNTEAFF. The CDR3 DNA follows: TGTGCCAGCAGTTACTCTGGGGGCAACACTGAAGCTTTCTTT.

For this clonotype: This may stem from a read error, because a much larger clone lies one nucleotide away. The chain combines TRBV5-1 with TRBJ1-4; maybe TRBD1 (5 bases). CDR3 length: 13 amino acids. Germline CDR1 is SGHRS and CDR2 is YFSETQ. CDR3: CTSSQRGPEKLFF. The CDR3 bases are TGCACCAGCAGCCAGAGGGGCCCTGAAAAACTGTTTTTT.

This clonotype was observed a few times. This chain joins TRBV4-3 and TRBJ2-1; a weak D match, TRBD2 (6 bases). Germline loops: CDR1 LGHNA, CDR2 YSLEER. The CDR3 covers 18 residues. V lost 3 bases, J lost 6 bases, and 24 bases lay in between. In nucleotides, the CDR3 is TGCGCCAGCAGCCAGGTATGGACCGGGACTGACGTGGGCAATGAGCAGTTCTTC. It translates to CASSQVWTGTDVGNEQFF.

The chain uses TRBV19 and TRBJ1-2, with D tentatively TRBD1 (6 bases). CDR1 and CDR2 (germline): LNHDA, SQIVND (reference sequence). The germline V and J ends were trimmed by 8 bases and 8 bases, with 18 bases remaining between them. The CDR3 contains 13 residues. For the CDR3, the DNA is TGTGCCAGTGGAGGACAGATGGGTTACGGCTACACCTTC. Its protein product is CASGGQMGYGYTF.